This T cell receptor (beta chain) was retrieved from a study of blood T cells in healthy people across ages. Whole-study findings and limits: Estimates of diversity drawn from one million T cells were considered underestimates. Conclusively comparing naive with antigen-experienced cells was impossible with unsorted PBMCs.

Primed by a sample-barcoded 5' primer and a J-beta primer mix, a second PCR proceeded for roughly 6 to 12 cycles. Via MiXCR, TCRdb re-called the 5' RACE reads, giving one row per CDR3 protein. This repertoire shows about 800,000 distinct CDR3 sequences, about 25% found once; its top ten account for under 4.5%. V dropped 5 bases and J dropped 3 bases, with 17 bases sitting between them. The CDR3 runs to 16 residues. This clonotype was counted only a few times. Its antigen is still unknown. A further study also used this sample, focusing on T cells of mothers and their children. That report adds: Each mother gave over 10 million TCR beta CDR3 reads; each child, approximately 3.3 million.

The TCR comes from a boy aged 10-17 years in good health. Material for sequencing was blood. This chain links TRBV12-3 or TRBV12-4 with TRBJ1-5; D ambiguous. CDR3: CASSPPGTSFNQPQHF. The CDR3, as DNA: TGTGCCAGCAGTCCGCCCGGAACCAGCTTCAATCAGCCCCAGCATTTT.